The 10 T cell receptor beta chains in this list originate from one sample, sequenced in a study of cytomegalovirus exposure and HLA in healthy donors (dated by TCRdb to 2017 to 2019). Libraries were made using the immunoSEQ multiplex PCR assay. For the multiplex PCR, a mixture combining 60 forward primers for TCR Vbeta segments and 13 reverse primers for TCR Jbeta segments was used. TCRdb holds this immuneACCESS table with in-frame rearrangements only. Some clones are missing; in checked studies, unresolved V genes explain under half, and the rest has no known cause. The sample table contains around 130,000 clones; only one count was recorded for 82% of them. About 2.5% of the sample rests with the top ten. The sample was PBMCs. These receptors came from a boy aged 2 to 10 in good health and CMV-seronegative.

This clone was counted once. The chain combines TRBV2 with TRBJ2-3; TRBD2 agrees at 11 bases. After removal of 3 bases from V and 6 bases from J, the junction contained 5 bases not matched to a gene. The CDR3 is 15 residues long. The germline V gene encodes CDR1 SNHLY and CDR2 FYNNEI. The CDR3 DNA is TGTGCCAGCAGTGAGACTAGCGGGGTGGGGGATACGCAGTATTTT. It is translated as CASSETSGVGDTQYF.

V and J are TRBV2 and TRBJ2-1, with D unclear. CDR1 SNHLY and CDR2 FYNNEI come from the germline V gene. Deletions cut 6 bases from V and 6 bases from J, with 21 bases between. The CDR3 is 16 residues long. The CDR3 DNA follows: TGTGCCAGCAGCGCCCCAAACCCTTCTACCCCCAATGAGCAGTTCTTC. It translates to CASSAPNPSTPNEQFF.

CDR3 sequence (DNA): TGTGCCAGCAGTTCCTCGAGACTAGCGGGGCAAGAGACCCAGTACTTC. Amino acids: CASSSSRLAGQETQYF. The rearrangement joins TRBV6-6 to TRBJ2-5; 11 bases map to TRBD2. The ends lost 4 bases at V and 2 bases at J; junction bases unmatched: 6. CDR1 and CDR2 from the germline V gene are MNHNY and SVGAGI (reference sequence). The CDR3 sequence is 16 residues long.

This chain connects TRBV10-2 to TRBJ1-2, with D possibly TRBD1 on 5 matching bases. Germline CDR1 is WSHSY and CDR2 is SAAADI. The CDR3 consists of 16 residues. V was pared by 0 bases and J by 4 bases, with 15 bases between. The CDR3 sequence: CASSESGVPDGYGYTF. The CDR3 coding sequence is TGCGCCAGCAGTGAGTCAGGGGTGCCCGACGGCTATGGCTACACCTTC.

This rearrangement joins TRBV2 to TRBJ1-5, with 9 bases aligning to TRBD1. Germline assignment: CDR1 SNHLY and CDR2 FYNNEI. V was pared by 6 bases and J by 2 bases, with 26 bases of the junction left unmatched. The CDR3 runs to 22 residues. The CDR3 DNA reads TGTGCCAGCAGCCTACAGGGGGACACCGGGACAGGGTATGCGGTAGGCAATCAGCCCCAGCATTTT. It specifies CASSLQGDTGTGYAVGNQPQHF. Using reference TRBV2 and TRBJ1-5 for the parts outside the CDR3, the full variable domain is EPEVTQTPSHQVTQMGQEVILRCVPISNHLYFYWYRQILGQKVEFLVSFYNNEISEKSEIFDDQFSVERPDGSNFTLKIRSTKLEDSAMYFCASSLQGDTGTGYAVGNQPQHFGDGTRLSIL.

This chain uses TRBV6-5 with TRBJ1-2; a possible D gene is TRBD1 (5 bases). The length of the CDR3 is 16 residues. Germline V lookup: CDR1 MNHEY, CDR2 SVGAGI. Trimming cost V 2 bases and J 4 bases, with 17 bases left between them. The CDR3 protein is CASSYGGTARTYGYTF. The CDR3 nucleotides read TGTGCCAGCAGTTACGGGGGGACTGCCAGAACCTATGGCTACACCTTC.

V and J are TRBV18 and TRBJ2-5; D gene ambiguous. CDR3 size: 11 residues. V lost 5 bases and J 5 bases, leaving 6 bases between the germline ends. From germline, CDR1 is KGHSH and CDR2 LQKENI. CDR3 sequence reads: CASSKRETQYF. The CDR3 nucleotides are TGTGCCAGCTCAAAGAGGGAGACCCAGTACTTC.

The rearrangement links TRBV27 to TRBJ2-5; no clear D. V was pared by 5 bases and J by 4 bases, with 17 bases between. The V gene's germline CDR1 is MNHEY and CDR2 SMNVEV (reference sequence). CDR3 size: 15 residues. The CDR3 spells CASSSGPHPLETQYF. The CDR3 region has the DNA TGTGCCAGCAGTAGTGGGCCCCATCCGCTAGAGACCCAGTACTTC.

The sample holds a few counts of this clone. The V and J genes are TRBV6-1 and TRBJ2-5, with a weak D call TRBD2 (5 bases). The CDR3 totals 15 residues. V was pared by 5 bases and J by 2 bases, with 15 bases between. CDR1 and CDR2 (germline): MNHNS, SASEGT. The CDR3 region is CASSSIRGSQETQYF. CDR3 bases: TGTGCCAGCAGTTCTATTCGTGGGAGTCAAGAGACCCAGTACTTC.

The chain has TRBV12-5 and TRBJ1-1, with D perhaps matching TRBD1 (6 bases). Germline CDR1 and CDR2: LGHNT and FRNRAP. CDR3 length equals 17 residues. The V end lost 0 bases, the J end lost 6 bases, and 20 bases lay between the germline ends. The chain's CDR3 is CASGLVQVWGPGAEAFF. In DNA, the CDR3 is TGTGCTAGTGGTTTGGTACAAGTTTGGGGGCCTGGCGCTGAAGCTTTCTTT.